These 24 T cell receptor beta chains were all obtained from the same sample, sequenced in a study of blood T cell repertoires in COVID-19. Assay: immunoSEQ multiplex PCR; the TCRdb copy retains only in-frame clones and omits some. The repertoire holds around 60,000 clones, with nearly 90% as singletons. Sequenced: peripheral blood. The receptors were sampled from a man aged 45 to 65 with active COVID-19.

The table lists this clone with a few counts. V and J are TRBV2 and TRBJ1-2; 10 nucleotides agree with TRBD1. Germline lookup yields CDR1 SNHLY and CDR2 FYNNEI. V trimming: 5 bases; J trimming: 10 bases; junction bases outside the gene matches: 4. This CDR3 has 12 residues. The CDR3 region has the DNA TGTGCCAGCAGTCGGGGACAGGGGATCTACACCTTC. The encoded protein is CASSRGQGIYTF.

The V and J genes are TRBV30 and TRBJ2-5; D unresolved. Germline CDR1 reads GTSNPN; CDR2 reads SVGIG (reference sequence). This CDR3 comprises 13 residues. V lost 2 bases to trimming and J lost 4 bases, with 11 bases between them. CDR3 nucleotides: TGTGCCTGGAGTCTAAAAGTTATAGAGACCCAGTACTTC. Residues: CAWSLKVIETQYF. Together with reference TRBV30 and TRBJ2-5, the CDR3 gives the full variable domain: SQTIHQWPATLVQPVGSPLSLECTVEGTSNPNLYWYRQAAGRGLQLLFYSVGIGQISSEVPQNLSASRPQDRQFILSSKKLLLSDSGFYLCAWSLKVIETQYFGPGTRLLVL.

This clone has a single count. This chain uses TRBV2 with TRBJ1-1, with a weak D call TRBD1 (5 bases). The ends were cut back, 1 base at V and 4 bases at J, with 7 bases in the middle. The CDR3 extends over 13 amino acids. The germline V gene has CDR1 SNHLY and CDR2 FYNNEI. CDR3 amino acids: CASSEDRLTEAFF. CDR3 sequence (DNA): TGTGCCAGCAGTGAAGACAGGCTCACTGAAGCTTTCTTT.

The chain is built from TRBV7-7 and TRBJ2-2, with D possibly TRBD1 on 5 matching bases. Trimming removed 1 base at V and 4 bases at J, with 10 bases between. Germline CDR1 and CDR2: SSHAT and FNYEAQ (reference sequence). The CDR3 totals 15 residues. As DNA, the CDR3 is TGTGCCAGCAGCTTAGGGGGCCCTGGCACCGGGGAGCTGTTTTTT. Its protein is CASSLGGPGTGELFF.

This chain joins TRBV21-1 and TRBJ1-2; the tabulated D call, TRBD1, remains unverified against the DNA. TRBV21-1 is termed a pseudogene. The CDR3 covers 15 residues. CDR3: CASSHMGQGGYGYTF. The CDR3 region has the DNA TGTGCCAGCAGCCACATGGGACAGGGCGGCTATGGCTACACCTTC.

The V and J genes are TRBV12-3 or TRBV12-4 and TRBJ1-1; no definite D call. Trimming took 5 bases from V and 4 from J, leaving 11 bases between them. The CDR3 totals 13 residues. The CDR3 protein is CASSLYRGTEAFF. The CDR3 nucleotides are TGTGCCAGCAGTCTATATAGAGGCACTGAAGCTTTCTTT.

This rearrangement joins TRBV5-1 to TRBJ2-1; 11 nucleotides line up with TRBD2. CDR1 and CDR2 from the germline V gene are SGHRS and YFSETQ. Unmatched junction bases numbered 15, after V lost 3 bases and J lost 16 bases. CDR3 length equals 15 residues. In nucleotides, the CDR3 is TGCGCCAGCAGCTCTTCCGGGACTAGCGGAGGGTCACGCTTCTTC. Translated: CASSSSGTSGGSRFF. Combining the CDR3 with reference TRBV5-1 and TRBJ2-1 gives the whole variable domain KAGVTQTPRYLIKTRGQQVTLSCSPISGHRSVSWYQQTPGQGLQFLFEYFSETQRNKGNFPGRFSGRQFSNSRSEMNVSTLELGDSALYLCASSSSGTSGGSRFFGPGTRLTVL.

The rearrangement uses TRBV19 and TRBJ2-7; possible D gene TRBD1, 6 bases. The CDR3 runs 15 residues. V was clipped by 5 bases and J by 0 bases, with 14 bases between them. Germline-derived CDR1 and CDR2 are LNHDA and SQIVND (reference sequence). In DNA form, the CDR3 reads TGTGCCAGTAGTTCCTACAGGGACACCTCCTACGAGCAGTACTTC. This encodes CASSSYRDTSYEQYF.

The chain joins TRBV5-6 to TRBJ1-1, with 7 bases matching TRBD1. Germline values: CDR1 SGHDT, CDR2 YYEEEE. This CDR3 region has 16 residues. J gave up 1 base and V 0 bases, and 6 bases lay outside the gene matches. The DNA of the CDR3 is TGTGCCAGCAGCTTGGGACAGGGAGTACCGAACACTGAAGCTTTCTTT. The encoded protein is CASSLGQGVPNTEAFF.

The rearrangement uses TRBV3-1 (or the pseudogene TRBV3-2) and TRBJ2-7; no firm D call. CDR3 length: 12 amino acids. Germline CDR1 LGHDT, CDR2 YNNKEL (reference sequence). Trimming took off 2 bases at V and 0 bases at J, with 2 bases between the two ends. The CDR3 coding sequence is TGTGCCAGCAGCCAACACTCCTACGAGCAGTACTTC. It yields the protein CASSQHSYEQYF.

The genes are TRBV24-1 and TRBJ1-1; possibly TRBD1 for D (5 bases). CDR1 and CDR2 from the germline V gene are KGHDR and SFDVKD. Trimming removed 8 bases from V and 10 bases from J, with 10 bases in between. The CDR3 is 10 amino acids. This CDR3 is CATTQGRAFF. CDR3 in DNA: TGTGCCACCACCCAGGGTCGAGCTTTCTTT.

Only one count was recorded for this clone. This chain connects TRBV5-6 to TRBJ2-3; 13 bases fit TRBD2. The CDR3 runs 18 residues. The J segment lost 6 bases and the V segment lost 3 bases, leaving 13 bases of the junction unmatched. CDR1 and CDR2 from the germline V gene are SGHDT and YYEEEE. CDR3 sequence reads: CASSSEGLAGAHKDTQYF. CDR3 nucleotide sequence: TGTGCCAGCAGCTCCGAAGGACTAGCGGGGGCCCATAAGGATACGCAGTATTTT.

A single count supports this clone. This chain links TRBV5-1 with TRBJ1-2; no clear D gene. Trimming took off 0 bases at V and 8 bases at J, with 14 bases between the two ends. The germline CDR1 and CDR2 sequences are SGHRS and YFSETQ. The CDR3 sequence is 14 residues long. CDR3 protein: CASSLDRGIMGYTF. The CDR3 nucleotides read TGCGCCAGCAGCTTGGATCGAGGGATTATGGGCTACACCTTC.

The J gene is TRBJ2-5, the V gene TRBV7-2, with 10 nucleotides matching TRBD2. From germline, CDR1 is SGHTA and CDR2 FQGNSA. Trimming took 2 bases from V and 2 from J; bases not matched to a gene: 5. The CDR3 consists of 16 residues. CDR3 protein: CASSLSGAGGQETQYF. The CDR3 DNA reads as TGTGCCAGCAGCTTATCAGGAGCGGGGGGGCAAGAGACCCAGTACTTC.

The chain employs TRBV7-9 and TRBJ1-5; D is undetermined. The germline V gene has CDR1 SEHNR and CDR2 FQNEAQ (reference sequence). The ends were cut back, 3 bases at V and 10 bases at J, with 13 bases in the middle. The CDR3 covers 13 residues. The CDR3 nucleotides are TGTGCCAGCAGCTTTGGGCAGCAGTCACCCCAGCATTTT. This translates into CASSFGQQSPQHF.

V usage is TRBV19 and J usage is TRBJ2-1, with TRBD1 matching 9 bases. CDR1 and CDR2 (germline): LNHDA, SQIVND (reference sequence). V dropped 11 bases and J dropped 4; count of bases not matched to a gene: 9. CDR3 length: 14 residues. Here the CDR3 DNA reads TGTGCCTCAAGGCACAGGGGGCTATACAATGAGCAGTTCTTC. It is translated as CASRHRGLYNEQFF.

The chain recombines TRBV5-1 with TRBJ1-1; 7 bases map to TRBD1. V shed 7 bases, J shed 4 bases, and the junction held 7 bases outside the gene matches. CDR1 and CDR2 from the germline V gene are SGHRS and YFSETQ. The CDR3 extends over 13 amino acids. The CDR3 spells CASQTGLGTEAFF. CDR3 coding DNA: TGCGCCAGCCAGACAGGGTTAGGCACTGAAGCTTTCTTT.

The CDR3 coding sequence is TGCGCCAGCAGCAATCAGGGGGTCAATGAGCAGTTCTTC. Encoded protein: CASSNQGVNEQFF. J is TRBJ2-1 and V is TRBV5-1, with 7 bases fitting TRBD1. The CDR3 runs to 13 residues. Germline CDR1 SGHRS, CDR2 YFSETQ. Trimming cost V 4 bases and J 6 bases; bases outside gene matches: 4.

This chain joins TRBV5-6 and TRBJ2-3; TRBD2 matches at 10 bases. The CDR3 loop spans 15 amino acids. Germline V gene lookup returns CDR1 SGHDT and CDR2 YYEEEE. Germline trimming cut 5 bases from V and 2 bases from J; bases unmatched to any gene: 5. The CDR3, as DNA: TGTGCCAGCAGTGGACTAGCGGCCTTCACAGATACGCAGTATTTT. Its translation: CASSGLAAFTDTQYF.

J is TRBJ1-6 and V is TRBV7-9, with D possibly TRBD1 on 6 matching bases. Trimming took 2 bases from V and 1 from J, leaving 12 bases between them. The CDR3 is 17 residues long. The germline V gene has CDR1 SEHNR and CDR2 FQNEAQ (reference sequence). The CDR3 region is CASSLIQGRSYNSPLHF. The DNA for the CDR3 is TGTGCCAGCAGCTTAATTCAGGGGCGATCCTATAATTCACCCCTCCACTTT. Supplemented by reference TRBV7-9 and TRBJ1-6, the full variable domain reads DTGVSQNPRHKITKRGQNVTFRCDPISEHNRLYWYRQTLGQGPEFLTYFQNEAQLEKSRLLSDRFSAERPKGSFSTLEIQRTEQGDSAMYLCASSLIQGRSYNSPLHFGNGTRLTVT.

This clone was found a few times. The CDR3 DNA follows: TGTGCCTGGAACAGGGGGCGCGGAACCGGGGAGCTGTTTTTT. This sequence encodes CAWNRGRGTGELFF. V usage is TRBV30 and J usage is TRBJ2-2, with TRBD1 identical over 9 bases. The CDR3 has 14 residues. Per germline, CDR1 GTSNPN and CDR2 SVGIG (reference sequence). The junction had 5 bases not matched to a gene; V was cut back by 4 bases and J by 5 bases.

This rearrangement joins TRBV5-8 to TRBJ1-1, with D tentatively TRBD1 (5 bases). The CDR3 has 12 amino acids. V was shortened by 2 bases and J by 6 bases, with 8 bases between the two germline ends. CDR1 and CDR2 from the germline V gene are SGHTS and YDEGEE. The CDR3 DNA is TGTGCCAGCAGCTTCCGGACACCTGAAGCTTTCTTT. Encoded protein: CASSFRTPEAFF.

The chain joins TRBV5-1 to TRBJ2-1; TRBD1 matches at 7 bases. Per the germline V gene, CDR1 is SGHRS and CDR2 is YFSETQ. The CDR3 has 14 amino acids. The J segment lost 8 bases and the V segment lost 0 bases, leaving 5 bases of the junction unmatched. CDR3 in amino acids: CASSLEIGGDEQFF. CDR3 coding DNA: TGCGCCAGCAGCTTGGAAATAGGGGGCGATGAGCAGTTCTTC.

The chain links TRBV5-6 to TRBJ2-3; 9 nucleotides align to TRBD2. V was pared by 3 bases and J by 1 base, with 9 bases of the junction left unmatched. CDR3 length: 17 residues. CDR1 is SGHDT and CDR2 is YYEEEE in the germline V gene. The CDR3 coding sequence is TGTGCCAGCAGCTCCCCCTTAGCGGGGGACCGCACAGATACGCAGTATTTT. It translates to CASSSPLAGDRTDTQYF.